A selection of T cell receptor beta chains follows, all from one sample in a study of blood T cell repertoires in COVID-19. The method was immunoSEQ multiplex PCR; TCRdb's version includes in-frame clones alone and lacks a portion of them. The table has tens of thousands of clones, around 90% seen once. Sequenced material: peripheral blood. These receptors originate from a woman aged 80 or over with active COVID-19. Each CDR3 is given with its conserved first and last residue. A D gene is named only where the DNA matches it firmly. Clone size is stated in some rows and not others, as once, few, many or a class when expanded.

j_call d_call v_call clone_size cdr3_nt cdr3_aa
TRBJ2-1 NA TRBV7-9 NA TGTGCCAGCAGGCCTATCAATGAGCAGTTCTTC CASRPINEQFF
TRBJ1-5 NA TRBV11-2 NA TGTGCCAGCAGCTTAATGGCAGTCAATCATCCCCAGCATTTT CASSLMAVNHPQHF
TRBJ1-2 NA TRBV9 NA TGTGCCAGCAGCGCGCAGGGTACGTTCGAAGGCTACACCTTC CASSAQGTFEGYTF
TRBJ2-3 TRBD2 TRBV7-2 NA TGTGCCAGCAGCTTAGGTCTAGCGGGGGGCGTGGGCACAGATACGCAGTATTTT CASSLGLAGGVGTDTQYF
TRBJ2-5 NA TRBV7-9 NA TGTGCCAGCAGCTTAGTTGCCCTGAGTAGCCTTCAAGAGACCCAGTACTTC CASSLVALSSLQETQYF
TRBJ1-4 NA TRBV28 NA TGTGCCAGCAGTTTATGGGGTTGGGGCGAAGGAAAACTGTTTTTT CASSLWGWGEGKLFF
TRBJ2-1 NA TRBV11-2 NA TGTGCCAGCAGCATGGGCGGGGTTGGCAATGAGCAGTTCTTC CASSMGGVGNEQFF
TRBJ2-1 NA TRBV15 NA TGTGCCACCGGCCAGGACACCGGGTATGAGCAGTTCTTC CATGQDTGYEQFF
TRBJ2-5 TRBD2 TRBV7-2 NA TGTGCCAGCAGCTCTAGCGGGGGGGCCCAAGGAGAGACCCAGTACTTC CASSSSGGAQGETQYF
TRBJ2-2 TRBD1 TRBV7-2 NA TGTGCCAGCAGCTCTCCGTTGTCGGGACAGGGGTACACCGGGGAGCTGTTTTTT CASSSPLSGQGYTGELFF
TRBJ2-2 NA TRBV2 NA TGTGCCAGCAGTGGGGTAGGCAGCGCCGGGGAGCTGTTTTTT CASSGVGSAGELFF
TRBJ1-1 TRBD1 TRBV10-3 NA TGTGCCATCAGCCTAGGACAGGGACTGTTGTACACTGAAGCTTTCTTT CAISLGQGLLYTEAFF
TRBJ1-2 TRBD1 TRBV5-1 NA TGCGCCAGCAGCTCGGGGACAGGGGTGGTTGGCTACACCTTC CASSSGTGVVGYTF
TRBJ2-7 TRBD1 TRBV6-6 NA TGTGCCAGCAGTTCGCCCGGGACAGGGACCTACGAGCAGTACTTC CASSSPGTGTYEQYF
TRBJ2-1 NA TRBV21-1 NA TGTGCCTTGCGTGGGACTAGCGGGGACTACAATGAGCAGTTCTTC CALRGTSGDYNEQFF
TRBJ1-3 TRBD1 TRBV10-3 NA TGTGCCACTAGGACAGGGGAAGTAGGAAACACCATATATTTT CATRTGEVGNTIYF
TRBJ1-1 NA TRBV20-1 NA TGCAGTGCTAGAGGGGCGGGGGCAGCTTTCTTT CSARGAGAAFF
TRBJ2-7 NA TRBV10-1 NA TGCGCCAGCAGTGAGATGGAGGGGCAGGCAATTTACGAGCAGTACTTC CASSEMEGQAIYEQYF
TRBJ2-1 TRBD2 TRBV4-1 once TGCGCCAGCAGCCCACTAAGCGGGGGGCGAAACAATGAGCAGTTCTTC CASSPLSGGRNNEQFF
TRBJ1-2 TRBD1 TRBV3-1/TRBV3-2 NA TGTGCCAGCAGCTCAGGGGGCTCTGGCTACACCTTC CASSSGGSGYTF
TRBJ1-2 TRBD1 TRBV7-9 NA TGTGCCAGCAGCCGGGACAGGGACTATGGCTACACCTTC CASSRDRDYGYTF
TRBJ2-6 TRBD2 TRBV4-3 once TGCGCCAGCAGCCAAGATCTTCGGGAGGCTTACTCTGGGGCCAACGTCCTGACTTTC CASSQDLREAYSGANVLTF
TRBJ2-1 NA TRBV7-9 NA TGTGCCAGCAGCTTAGTTGAGGCAGCCCCCTCCTACAATGAGCAGTTCTTC CASSLVEAAPSYNEQFF
TRBJ2-1 NA TRBV7-7 NA TGTGCTAGCAGCTTAGGTCTCAGGGGTGAGCAGTTCTTC CASSLGLRGEQFF
TRBJ1-3 NA TRBV18 NA TGTGCCAGCTCACCCTTGGACAACAGCTCTGGAAACACCATATATTTT CASSPLDNSSGNTIYF
TRBJ2-7 NA TRBV19 NA TGTGCCAGTAGTGGGCCGAACTACGAGCAGTACTTC CASSGPNYEQYF
TRBJ1-1 NA TRBV30 NA TGTGCCTCCTCAGTTAACACTGAAGCTTTCTTT CASSVNTEAFF
TRBJ2-3 TRBD2 TRBV27 once TGTGCCAGCAGTTTCGTAGCGGGGACAAGCACAGATACGCAGTATTTT CASSFVAGTSTDTQYF
TRBJ2-5 NA TRBV7-8 NA TGTGCCAGCAGCCAGCGGTCGGGCGGGGAGGCGGGGACCCAGTACTTC CASSQRSGGEAGTQYF
TRBJ2-7 TRBD2 TRBV18 few TGTGCCAGCTCCTCCGGGACTAGCTCCTACGAGCAGTACTTC CASSSGTSSYEQYF
TRBJ1-2 NA TRBV4-3 NA TGCGCCAGCAGCCAAGGTCCCACCGGGGGCTATGGCTACACCTTC CASSQGPTGGYGYTF
TRBJ1-1 NA TRBV29-1 NA TGCAGCGTTGATGGGGGGGGGATGAACACTGAAGCTTTCTTT CSVDGGGMNTEAFF
TRBJ2-3 TRBD1 TRBV29-1 NA TGCAGCGTGGGTCCCGCAGGGGGAAGCACAGATACGCAGTATTTT CSVGPAGGSTDTQYF
TRBJ2-1 TRBD2 TRBV15 NA TGTGCCACCAGCAGGGGACTAGCGGGGGCCAATGAGCAGTTCTTC CATSRGLAGANEQFF
TRBJ1-2 TRBD1 TRBV5-6 NA TGTGCCAGCAGCCGGGACAGGGGGCAATATGGCTACACCTTC CASSRDRGQYGYTF
TRBJ2-3 NA TRBV2 NA TGTGCCAGCGGGCTCGGTGATACGCAGTATTTT CASGLGDTQYF
TRBJ2-2 TRBD2 TRBV7-6 NA TGTGCCAGCAGCTCCAGCGGGGGGGCATTGACCGGGGAGCTGTTTTTT CASSSSGGALTGELFF
TRBJ1-2 NA TRBV19 NA TGTGCCAGTAGCACCCCACAGGGAAGTGGCTACACCTTC CASSTPQGSGYTF
TRBJ2-7 NA TRBV29-1 NA TGCAGCGTTCTTTCACAGAAATACGAGCAGTACTTC CSVLSQKYEQYF
TRBJ1-4 NA TRBV2 once TGTGCCAGCAGTGACGGAGCGGGGCCGGGTGAAAAACTGTTTTTT CASSDGAGPGEKLFF
TRBJ2-2 TRBD1 TRBV7-9 NA TGTGCCAGCAGCTTAGTACAGGGGAAAACCGGGGAGCTGTTTTTT CASSLVQGKTGELFF
TRBJ1-3 NA TRBV6-7 NA TGTGCCAGCAGTTATCCCGGCCGACTCACTGGAAACACCATATATTTT CASSYPGRLTGNTIYF
TRBJ2-3 TRBD1 TRBV13 NA TGTGCCAGCAGCTCAAGGGACAGGGGGCCCACAGATACGCAGTATTTT CASSSRDRGPTDTQYF
TRBJ1-5 NA TRBV19 once TGTGCCAGTAAAAGGAACCACCGGGATACTAATCAGCCCCAGCATTTT CASKRNHRDTNQPQHF
TRBJ2-7 TRBD1 TRBV4-2 NA TGTGCCAGCAGCCGACCGGGACAGGGGACCTACGAGCAGTACTTC CASSRPGQGTYEQYF
TRBJ2-5 NA TRBV19 NA TGTGCCAGTAGTGTCACAATTCAGGGAGAGACCCAGTACTTC CASSVTIQGETQYF
TRBJ2-1 NA TRBV7-3 NA TGTGCCAGCAGCTTAGTGGCGGACAATGAGCAGTTCTTC CASSLVADNEQFF
TRBJ2-3 TRBD1 TRBV9 NA TGTGCCAGCAGCGGTGGGACAGGGAATAGTTATACGCAGTATTTT CASSGGTGNSYTQYF
TRBJ2-7 TRBD2 TRBV11-2 NA TGTGCCAGCAGCTCGACTAGCGGGGGGGACTACGAGCAGTACTTC CASSSTSGGDYEQYF
TRBJ2-3 TRBD2 TRBV9 NA TGTGCCAGCAGCGCGAGCGGGGGGGCGGAAGATACGCAGTATTTT CASSASGGAEDTQYF